The clone carrying this T cell receptor (beta chain) has at least ten counts. The antigen remains unidentified. This entry is derived from a study of identical twins. TCRdb itself ran the 5' RACE reads through MiXCR, one entry per CDR3 protein. The sample gives under 300,000 distinct CDR3 sequences, roughly 8% of which show up once; over 2.5% is in the top ten. The study's findings and limits: Sequences that were out-of-frame, alpha and twin-shared displayed an excess of low generation probability.

All of the donors were Caucasians in good health. The CDR3 runs 18 residues. Germline V CDR1 and CDR2: LGHNA, YSLEER. The V segment lost 2 bases and the J segment 0 bases; nucleotides outside the gene matches: 8. These data were also filed under a second study, of yellow fever vaccine responses in identical twins. From that paper: Twins' vaccine T cell response reportedly seemed partly convergent, partly personalized.

The genes are TRBV4-3 and TRBJ2-1; 9 positions match TRBD2. This receptor was identified in a woman younger than 35 in good health. Input material: CD8+ T cells sorted from blood. The chain's CDR3 is CASSQRWTSETSYNEQFF. DNA of the CDR3: TGCGCCAGCAGCCAAAGGTGGACTAGCGAGACCTCCTACAATGAGCAGTTCTTC.